The 10 T cell receptor beta chains below all came from one sample that was sequenced in a study of blood T cells in healthy people across ages. A J-beta primer mix and a sample-barcoded 5' primer were used in a second PCR of roughly 6 to 11 cycles. TCRdb re-called the 5' RACE reads with MiXCR, one entry per CDR3 protein. The sample yields about 500,000 distinct CDR3 sequences, under 30% seen once. These data also formed part of another study, on T cells of mothers and their children.

The sequencing sample was made of blood. The receptors derive from a boy aged 10-17 years in good health.

This rearrangement joins TRBV3-1 to TRBJ1-6; no clear D gene. Trimming cost V 0 bases and J 8 bases, with 5 bases left between them. The germline CDR1 and CDR2 sequences are LGHDT and YNNKEL (reference sequence). The CDR3 consists of 13 residues. CDR3 protein: CASSQEAYSPLHF. In nucleotides, the CDR3 is TGTGCCAGCAGCCAAGAAGCCTATTCACCCCTCCACTTT.

The CDR3 loop is CASSQTGGPQHF. The CDR3, as DNA: TGTGCCAGCAGTCAAACAGGGGGGCCCCAGCATTTT. This rearrangement joins TRBV2 to TRBJ1-5, with TRBD1 matching 8 bases. The ends lost 5 bases at V and 9 bases at J; junction bases unmatched: 3. The CDR3 contains 12 residues. Germline CDR1 is SNHLY and CDR2 is FYNNEI.

V and J are TRBV28 and TRBJ2-1, with 7 positions matching TRBD1. Germline V gives CDR1 MDHEN, CDR2 SYDVKM. This CDR3 comprises 16 residues. The ends lost 5 bases at V and 3 bases at J; junction bases unmatched: 10. The CDR3 loop is CASSGLDRASYNEQFF. The CDR3 nucleotides are TGTGCCAGCAGTGGCCTTGACAGGGCTAGCTACAATGAGCAGTTCTTC.

This clonotype was picked up a small number of times. V gene TRBV4-3 combines with J gene TRBJ2-2; TRBD1 might be the D (7 bases). The CDR3 extends over 16 amino acids. V gave up 3 bases and J gave up 5 bases, with 16 bases separating them. CDR1 is LGHNA, CDR2 YSLEER, per germline. This CDR3 reads CASSQTGTLSTGELFF. The CDR3 region has the DNA TGCGCCAGCAGCCAGACAGGGACTCTCTCTACCGGGGAGCTGTTTTTT.

The chain is built from TRBV4-1 and TRBJ2-5; 8 bases line up with TRBD2. The J call may be wrong; the DNA end is better matched by TRBJ2-1. Germline CDR1 reads MGHRA; CDR2 reads YSYEKL. The CDR3 is 16 residues long. The DNA of the CDR3 is TGCGCCAGCAGCCATACAGCGGGAGAGGGTGGGAATGAGCAGTTCTTC. This gives the protein CASSHTAGEGGNEQFF.

This clonotype showed up just a few times. This chain uses TRBV7-8 with TRBJ2-4, with unresolved D. The CDR3 extends over 19 amino acids. Germline CDR1 is SGHVS and CDR2 is FQNEAQ. The V end lost 0 bases, the J end lost 0 bases, and 18 bases lay between the germline ends. The CDR3 spells CASSLASPLPLLAKNIQYF. The CDR3, as DNA: TGTGCCAGCAGCTTAGCGTCCCCGTTACCGCTGCTAGCCAAAAACATTCAGTACTTC.

This clonotype has at least ten counts. The chain is built from TRBV4-1 and TRBJ1-6; D remains ambiguous. Germline assignment: CDR1 MGHRA and CDR2 YSYEKL. CDR3 length equals 17 residues. V gave up 6 bases and J gave up 6 bases, with 21 bases separating them. The CDR3 DNA reads as TGCGCCAGCAGGGGTCCCGGGCTCCCTAAGGCTAATTCACCCCTCCACTTT. It translates to CASRGPGLPKANSPLHF.

The sample holds one count of this clonotype. The V gene is TRBV5-4, the J gene TRBJ2-5; tentative D call: TRBD2 (6 bases). The J call may be faulty, since TRBJ2-7 better matches the DNA end. Germline V lookup: CDR1 SGHNT, CDR2 YYREEE (reference sequence). This CDR3 has 15 residues. CDR3 sequence (DNA): TGTGCCAGCAGCGTCGGGAGTCAGAACTCCTACGAGCAGTACTTC. This encodes CASSVGSQNSYEQYF.

This clonotype occurred a few times. The gene calls are TRBV12-3 or TRBV12-4 and TRBJ2-3; TRBD2 agrees at 10 bases. J lost 3 bases, V lost 3 bases, and 3 bases had no gene match. The length of the CDR3 is 15 residues. CDR3 in DNA: TGTGCCAGCAGTTTGAAGGGACTAGCGACAGATACGCAGTATTTT. Amino acid sequence: CASSLKGLATDTQYF.

This clonotype was counted between two and nine times. This chain links TRBV7-9 with TRBJ1-1; no definite D call. The CDR3 runs to 11 residues. The germline V and J ends were trimmed by 5 bases and 11 bases, with 12 bases remaining between them. CDR1 and CDR2 (germline): SEHNR, FQNEAQ (reference sequence). CDR3 sequence: CASSPRQKAFF. The CDR3 coding sequence is TGTGCCAGCAGCCCACGGCAGAAGGCTTTCTTT.